The source of this T cell receptor beta chain is a study of CXCR3-negative and CXCR3-positive naive CD8 T cells. Study context: The libraries yielded about 150 million TRB reads, about 1.5 +/- 0.3 million each. Overall study results and limits: Researchers reported similar TRBV-TRBJ usage in naive CXCR3-negative and CXCR3-positive cells, though memory differed. High diversity, comparable across both naive subsets, contrasted with much lower diversity in memory CD8+ cells. Hydrophobicity was higher for TRB CDR3s found in CXCR3-positive naive cells than in CXCR3-negative naive cells. After cryopreservation, expression of CXCR3 was partially reduced, and most assays were run with fresh PBMCs.

On this clonotype: Its target is not known.

UMI-labeled TRB cDNA libraries were prepared by 5' RACE. TCRdb derives one entry per CDR3 protein from the 5' RACE reads, leaving out DNA. The sample includes about 150,000 distinct CDR3 sequences. The length of the CDR3 is 16 residues. Germline CDR1 SQVTM, CDR2 ANQGSEA. This TCR was sampled from a human donor in good health. Some clones in this sample may be carry-over from other donors' samples. The chain recombines TRBV29-1 with TRBJ1-2; the TRBD1 assignment by TCRdb is unverifiable without DNA. Sequenced: naive CXCR3+ CD8+ T cells from blood. Subset specified: CD45RO-CCR7+CD27+CD95- naive CD8+ T cells expressing CXCR3 (TNR3+). The CDR3 protein is CSVSSGDGQDRGSTTF.